These T cell receptor beta chains were read from a single sample in a study of spatial heterogeneity in lung cancer. MiXCR was run by TCRdb on the 5' RACE reads, yielding one entry per CDR3 protein. The repertoire has around 110,000 distinct CDR3 sequences, more than 9% of them found once; the top ten carry approximately 16%. The sequenced sample was PBMCs, obtained at follow-up. The origin of the receptors is a male donor with early-stage non-small cell lung cancer. The CDR3 runs from the conserved cysteine through the conserved F or W. D genes are given only for firm matches. Clone sizes are given selectively: once, few, many, or a class where the clone is expanded.

clone_size	cdr3_length	d_call	v_call	j_call	cdr3_aa	cdr3_nt
many	12	TRBD1	TRBV10-3	TRBJ2-7	CAIRDRSYEQYF	TGTGCCATCAGGGACAGGTCCTACGAGCAGTACTTC
many	13	TRBD1	TRBV28	TRBJ1-2	CATSLTGNYGYTF	TGTGCCACCAGTTTGACAGGGAACTATGGCTACACCTTC
.	14	TRBD1	TRBV6-5	TRBJ1-2	CASNRDRGGYDYTF	TGTGCCAGCAACCGGGACAGGGGAGGCTATGACTACACCTTC
.	12	.	TRBV7-2	TRBJ2-5	CASSLEAVKKYF	TGTGCCAGCAGCCTAGAGGCGGTTAAGAAGTACTTC
.	15	TRBD1	TRBV5-4	TRBJ2-7	CASSRGDRGKYEQYF	TGTGCCAGCAGCAGGGGGGACAGGGGGAAGTACGAGCAGTACTTC
few	17	.	TRBV29-1	TRBJ2-1	CSAAGGEAWSSYNEQFF	TGCAGCGCGGCGGGCGGGGAGGCCTGGAGCTCCTACAATGAGCAGTTCTTC
few	15	TRBD2	TRBV20-1	TRBJ2-1	CSARPPSGVYNEQFF	TGCAGTGCTAGACCCCCTAGCGGGGTTTACAATGAGCAGTTCTTC
.	14	.	TRBV27	TRBJ2-3	CASSPRDFTDTQYF	TGTGCCAGCAGTCCCCGGGACTTCACAGATACGCAGTATTTT
few	15	TRBD1	TRBV5-1	TRBJ2-2	CASSGQGAHTGELFF	TGCGCCAGCAGCGGGCAGGGGGCGCACACCGGGGAGCTGTTTTTT
few	14	.	TRBV29-1	TRBJ1-1	CSVVVTPADTEAFF	TGCAGCGTTGTGGTTACACCGGCGGACACTGAAGCTTTCTTT
few	14	.	TRBV19	TRBJ1-2	CASSIGDRNYGYTF	TGTGCCAGTAGTATAGGCGACCGTAACTATGGCTACACCTTC
medium-sized	16	.	TRBV4-2	TRBJ1-3	CASSQEPGLSGNTIYF	TGTGCCAGCAGCCAAGAACCAGGGCTCTCTGGAAACACCATATATTTT
.	15	TRBD1	TRBV7-9	TRBJ2-7	CASSHPPGTGGGQYF	TGTGCCAGCAGCCACCCCCCTGGGACAGGGGGCGGGCAGTACTTC
.	14	.	TRBV3-1	TRBJ1-1	CASSHFTPGTEAFF	TGTGCCAGCAGCCACTTCACCCCGGGCACTGAAGCTTTCTTT
few	12	.	TRBV5-4	TRBJ1-2	CASSPDGYGYTF	TGTGCCAGCAGCCCAGACGGCTATGGCTACACCTTC
.	14	.	TRBV28	TRBJ1-5	CASSPHWDGQPQHF	TGTGCCAGCAGTCCTCACTGGGATGGTCAGCCCCAGCATTTT
few	14	TRBD1	TRBV20-1	TRBJ1-5	CSASVTGGGQPQHF	TGCAGTGCTAGCGTTACAGGGGGAGGTCAGCCCCAGCATTTT
.	14	TRBD2	TRBV12-3/TRBV12-4	TRBJ2-1	CASSLRSGNNEQFF	TGTGCCAGCAGCCTCAGAAGCGGGAACAATGAGCAGTTCTTC
few	15	TRBD1	TRBV5-1	TRBJ1-5	CASSQLPGQNQPQHF	TGCGCCAGCAGCCAGCTACCGGGACAGAATCAGCCCCAGCATTTT
few	15	.	TRBV12-3/TRBV12-4	TRBJ2-5	CASSSAGSQGETQYF	TGTGCCAGCAGTTCCGCCGGGTCCCAGGGAGAGACCCAGTACTTC
.	12	.	TRBV6-6	TRBJ1-6	CASVGLSSPLHF	TGTGCCAGCGTGGGATTGTCTTCACCCCTCCACTTT
few	14	.	TRBV28	TRBJ1-1	CASSLRGLGTEAFF	TGTGCCAGCAGTTTACGCGGACTGGGGACTGAAGCTTTCTTT
few	16	.	TRBV23-1	TRBJ1-5	CASPKGGGTESQPQHF	TGCGCCAGCCCTAAGGGGGGCGGTACAGAAAGCCAGCCCCAGCATTTT
few	15	.	TRBV4-1	TRBJ1-1	CASSQVTELRTGAFF	TGCGCCAGCAGCCAAGTCACGGAACTCCGAACGGGAGCTTTCTTT
many	15	TRBD1	TRBV11-1	TRBJ1-1	CASSRGQGFHTEAFF	TGTGCCAGCAGCAGAGGACAGGGCTTTCACACTGAAGCTTTCTTT
.	14	.	TRBV7-2	TRBJ2-5	CASSLDMGRSTQYF	TGTGCCAGCAGCTTAGATATGGGGCGTAGCACCCAGTACTTC
.	15	.	TRBV2	TRBJ1-4	CASSEGLKTNEKLFF	TGTGCCAGCAGTGAGGGGCTAAAAACTAATGAAAAACTGTTTTTT
few	15	.	TRBV10-2	TRBJ2-5	CASSESNKLAETQYF	TGCGCCAGCAGTGAGTCCAATAAGTTAGCCGAGACCCAGTACTTC
many	13	TRBD1	TRBV29-1	TRBJ1-2	CSAWDRANYGYTF	TGCAGCGCCTGGGACAGAGCCAACTATGGCTACACCTTC
.	16	.	TRBV14	TRBJ2-1	CASSRSRASLSNEQFF	TGTGCCAGCAGCCGATCCCGGGCTTCCCTATCCAATGAGCAGTTCTTC
medium-sized	13	.	TRBV7-6	TRBJ1-2	CASSLRSNYGYTF	TGTGCCAGCAGCCTGAGGTCGAACTATGGCTACACCTTC
.	15	TRBD1	TRBV4-3	TRBJ1-4	CASSRRRTGGEKLFF	TGCGCCAGCAGCCGACGAAGGACAGGTGGCGAAAAACTGTTTTTT
few	11	.	TRBV28	TRBJ2-1	CASSRVNEQFF	TGTGCCAGCAGTAGGGTCAATGAGCAGTTCTTC
many	14	TRBD1	TRBV29-1	TRBJ1-1	CSVRLTGRITEAFF	TGCAGCGTCAGGTTGACAGGGCGGATCACTGAAGCTTTCTTT
many	15	TRBD1	TRBV24-1	TRBJ1-1	CATSDSRGWHTEAFF	TGTGCCACCAGTGATTCCAGGGGGTGGCACACTGAAGCTTTCTTT
few	14	.	TRBV21-1	TRBJ1-1	CASSKARTDPGAFF	TGTGCCAGCAGCAAAGCTCGGACAGACCCTGGAGCTTTCTTT
.	14	TRBD2	TRBV6-2/TRBV6-3	TRBJ2-1	CATQVPGLALFQFF	TGTGCCACCCAAGTCCCGGGACTAGCGTTATTTCAGTTCTTC
many	16	.	TRBV7-6	TRBJ2-5	CASSLNWRRGQETQYF	TGTGCCAGCAGCTTAAACTGGCGCAGGGGCCAAGAGACCCAGTACTTC
.	13	.	TRBV6-5	TRBJ1-3	CASRAGVGNTIYF	TGTGCCAGCAGGGCAGGGGTTGGAAACACCATATATTTT
many	13	TRBD2	TRBV29-1	TRBJ2-1	CSGTSGRYNEQFF	TGCAGCGGGACTAGCGGCCGATACAATGAGCAGTTCTTC
.	15	.	TRBV28	TRBJ2-2	CASNSGGRNTGELFF	TGTGCCAGCAACTCGGGGGGCAGGAACACCGGGGAGCTGTTTTTT
few	16	.	TRBV9	TRBJ2-3	CASSVRGGDRTDTQYF	TGTGCCAGCAGCGTAAGAGGCGGGGACCGCACAGATACGCAGTATTTT
.	12	.	TRBV3-1	TRBJ1-6	CASSQVDSPLHF	TGTGCCAGCAGCCAAGTTGATTCACCCCTCCACTTT
few	17	.	TRBV4-2	TRBJ1-5	CASSQVGVWDIDQPQHF	TGTGCCAGCAGCCAGGTCGGCGTTTGGGACATCGATCAGCCCCAGCATTTT
many	14	.	TRBV7-2	TRBJ2-1	CASTRDTTYNEQFF	TGTGCCAGCACCCGGGACACCACCTACAATGAGCAGTTCTTC
.	13	.	TRBV9	TRBJ2-5	CASSVESEETQYF	TGTGCCAGCAGCGTAGAGTCAGAAGAGACCCAGTACTTC
few	14	TRBD1	TRBV5-1	TRBJ1-5	CASSPGDRGQPQHF	TGCGCCAGCAGCCCCGGGGACAGAGGCCAGCCCCAGCATTTT
.	15	.	TRBV6-2/TRBV6-3	TRBJ2-4	CASSYSGLTKNIQYF	TGTGCCAGCAGTTACTCGGGTCTGACCAAAAACATTCAGTACTTC
.	15	.	TRBV9	TRBJ2-6	CASSVVVSGANVLTF	TGTGCCAGCAGCGTAGTCGTCTCTGGGGCCAACGTCCTGACTTTC
.	14	.	TRBV20-1	TRBJ2-1	CSARTPTSYNEQFF	TGCAGTGCTAGAACACCAACCAGCTACAATGAGCAGTTCTTC
many	11	.	TRBV7-9	TRBJ2-7	CASSSASEQYF	TGTGCCAGCAGCTCAGCGAGCGAGCAGTACTTC
few	15	.	TRBV18	TRBJ1-2	CASSPPGGREYGYTF	TGTGCCAGCTCACCACCGGGGGGGCGCGAGTATGGCTACACCTTC
.	11	.	TRBV7-9	TRBJ1-6	CASGPLEPLHF	TGTGCCAGCGGTCCTTTGGAACCCCTCCACTTT
many	12	.	TRBV20-1	TRBJ1-1	CSATGTSTEAFF	TGCAGTGCTACGGGCACCAGCACTGAAGCTTTCTTT
.	16	TRBD1	TRBV20-1	TRBJ2-1	CSALNAGTGNNNEQFF	TGCAGTGCCCTAAACGCCGGGACAGGGAATAACAATGAGCAGTTCTTC
.	16	TRBD1	TRBV29-1	TRBJ2-7	CSVARTGTGPSYEQYF	TGCAGCGTTGCCCGAACCGGGACAGGGCCTTCCTACGAGCAGTACTTC
.	14	.	TRBV5-1	TRBJ2-7	CASSLAAGFHEQYF	TGCGCCAGCAGCTTGGCGGCGGGGTTTCACGAGCAGTACTTC
few	12	.	TRBV2	TRBJ2-7	CASSVTDYEQYF	TGTGCCAGCAGTGTTACGGATTACGAGCAGTACTTC
many	12	.	TRBV2	TRBJ2-3	CASSAFTDTQYF	TGTGCCAGCAGTGCTTTCACAGATACGCAGTATTTT
.	14	.	TRBV7-3	TRBJ2-3	CASSPIGGTDTQYF	TGTGCCAGCAGCCCTATAGGCGGCACAGATACGCAGTATTTT